One and the same sample provided the 3 T cell receptor beta chains below, sequenced in a study of T-cell reconstitution after alpha-beta-depleted transplantation in children. For TCRbeta, the library was prepared with unique molecular identifiers. TCRdb recomputed calls from the PCR reads with MiXCR, one row per CDR3 protein. The table includes approximately 390,000 distinct CDR3 sequences, about a tenth detected once. Sequenced material: PBMCs from the stem cell graft donor, taken from the stem cell graft. These receptor sequences come from a human donor who donated a stem cell graft to a child with acute myeloid leukemia.

The chain combines TRBV20-1 with TRBJ2-7; D may be TRBD1 or TRBD2 (6 bases each). CDR1 and CDR2 (germline): DFQATT, SNEGSKA (reference sequence). Trimming took 6 bases from V and 3 from J, leaving 15 bases between them. This CDR3 is 13 amino acids long. The CDR3 protein is CSAPVGGGYEQYF. The CDR3 region has the DNA TGCAGTGCCCCCGTCGGGGGCGGCTACGAGCAGTACTTC.

In its sample, this clonotype was seen many times. The chain links TRBV5-1 to TRBJ2-5; D not certain. The V and J ends lost 7 bases and 5 bases respectively, with 12 bases between them. Germline CDR1 SGHRS, CDR2 YFSETQ. This CDR3 region has 12 residues. CDR3 nucleotides: TGCGCCAGCGGCCCGGACGGGGAGACCCAGTACTTC. Protein sequence: CASGPDGETQYF. The full variable domain, its missing parts supplied by reference TRBV5-1 and TRBJ2-5, is KAGVTQTPRYLIKTRGQQVTLSCSPISGHRSVSWYQQTPGQGLQFLFEYFSETQRNKGNFPGRFSGRQFSNSRSEMNVSTLELGDSALYLCASGPDGETQYFGPGTRLLVL.

This clonotype was seen many times. The chain recombines TRBV29-1 with TRBJ2-2; D is perhaps TRBD1 or TRBD2 (5 bases each). CDR1 SQVTM and CDR2 ANQGSEA come from the germline V gene. The V end lost 4 bases, the J end lost 3 bases, and 9 bases lay between the germline ends. This CDR3 has 13 residues. The CDR3 loop reads CSVVRGDTGELFF. Here the CDR3 DNA reads TGCAGCGTTGTCAGAGGGGACACCGGGGAGCTGTTTTTT.